This passage covers 28 T cell receptor beta chains from one sample sequenced in a study of blood T cell repertoires in COVID-19. Generated by immunoSEQ multiplex PCR, the TCRdb table keeps only in-frame clones and is missing some. This sample has 130,000 or so clones; about 87% occur once, and the top ten carry less than 2.5%. Sample: peripheral blood. The receptors were gathered from a middle-aged man with active COVID-19.

This chain connects TRBV27 to TRBJ2-1; TRBD2 matches 8 bases. Germline V gene data show CDR1 as MNHEY and CDR2 as SMNVEV (reference sequence). The length of the CDR3 is 16 residues. With V trimmed by 6 bases and J by 6 bases, 13 bases remained unmatched. CDR3 sequence: CASSGGGTALRNEQFF. In DNA form, the CDR3 reads TGTGCCAGCAGCGGCGGGGGGACCGCCTTACGCAATGAGCAGTTCTTC.

The chain combines TRBV6-6 with TRBJ1-1; TRBD1 agrees at 10 bases. V shed 6 bases and J 2 bases; nucleotides not matched to a gene: 6. The CDR3 contains 15 residues. Germline values: CDR1 MNHNY, CDR2 SVGAGI (reference sequence). CDR3 nucleotides: TGTGCCAGCAGAGATCGGGACAGGGGCAACACTGAAGCTTTCTTT. Translation: CASRDRDRGNTEAFF.

This clone appeared a single time. The V and J genes are TRBV11-2 and TRBJ2-2, with D perhaps TRBD2 (6 bases). There are 15 residues in the CDR3. From germline, CDR1 is SGHAT and CDR2 FQNNGV. V lost 5 bases, J lost 1 base, and 11 bases lay in between. For the CDR3, the DNA is TGTGCCAGCAGCCTGGGGACTCGGAACACCGGGGAGCTGTTTTTT. Translating it yields CASSLGTRNTGELFF.

The chain combines TRBV9 with TRBJ2-7, with a possible D match to TRBD2 (6 bases). There are 16 residues in the CDR3. Between the trimmed V and J ends, which lost 2 bases and 1 base, there was a span of 16 bases. Germline V gives CDR1 SGDLS, CDR2 YYNGEE. CDR3 nucleotides: TGTGCCAGCAGCGTCTCCATCGGGACTCCATCCTACGAGCAGTACTTC. Translated, it gives CASSVSIGTPSYEQYF.

The V gene is TRBV19, the J gene TRBJ2-5; 7 nucleotides agree with TRBD1. The V and J ends lost 7 bases and 5 bases, in that order; junction bases with no gene match: 10. The CDR3 length is 14 residues. Looked up from germline, CDR1 is LNHDA and CDR2 is SQIVND (reference sequence). In DNA, the CDR3 is TGTGCCAGTAACCTGGACAGGCCGGGGGAGACCCAGTACTTC. Its protein is CASNLDRPGETQYF.

To note about this clone: Other DNA sequences from this sample encode an identical CDR3 as well. V and J are TRBV12-5 and TRBJ2-3; D is possibly TRBD2 (5 bases). Germline CDR1 and CDR2: LGHNT and FRNRAP. The length of the CDR3 is 12 residues. Trimming pared 6 bases from V and 6 bases from J, leaving 10 bases between. This CDR3 is CASGSGTDTQYF. In DNA form, the CDR3 reads TGTGCTAGTGGAAGCGGTACTGATACGCAGTATTTT.

Turning to this clone: This sample also contains other DNA sequences that code for the same CDR3. The gene calls are TRBV19 and TRBJ1-1; a possible D gene is TRBD1 (6 bases). The germline CDR1 and CDR2 sequences are LNHDA and SQIVND (reference sequence). Trimming took off 6 bases at V and 0 bases at J, with 11 bases between the two ends. CDR3 length: 14 residues. CDR3 sequence (DNA): TGTGCCAGTAGCGCCGGGGGGCTGAACACTGAAGCTTTCTTT. Translation gives CASSAGGLNTEAFF.

The chain has TRBV7-2 and TRBJ2-7; TRBD2 is a possible D gene (6 bases). Germline V lookup: CDR1 SGHTA, CDR2 FQGNSA. With 5 bases removed from V and 1 base from J, the gap between germline ends came to 15 bases. The CDR3 spans 15 residues. The CDR3 DNA is TGTGCCAGCAGCACGACCGGGGGAACTTCCTACGAGCAGTACTTC. This translates into CASSTTGGTSYEQYF. Full variable domain (remainder filled in from reference TRBV7-2 and TRBJ2-7): GAGVSQSPSNKVTEKGKDVELRCDPISGHTALYWYRQSLGQGLEFLIYFQGNSAPDKSGLPSDRFSAERTGGSVSTLTIQRTQQEDSAVYLCASSTTGGTSYEQYFGPGTRLTVT.

This clone was counted once. This sequence joins TRBV24-1 and TRBJ2-1; D may be TRBD1 (6 bases). CDR3 length equals 13 residues. V was shortened by 4 bases and J by 8 bases, with 11 bases between the two germline ends. Germline V gene data show CDR1 as KGHDR and CDR2 as SFDVKD. The CDR3 spells CATSDLYRDEQFF. The CDR3 DNA follows: TGTGCCACCAGTGACCTGTACAGGGATGAGCAGTTCTTC.

This clone was recorded only once. The rearrangement uses TRBV6-2 or TRBV6-3 and TRBJ2-1, with 12 positions matching TRBD2. CDR3 length: 18 residues. J gave up 2 bases and V 5 bases, and 10 bases lay outside the gene matches. Germline V lookup: CDR1 MNHEY, CDR2 SVGEGT. The CDR3 here is CASSGLRASGGAYNEQFF. The DNA for the CDR3 is TGTGCCAGCAGTGGCCTTCGGGCTAGCGGGGGGGCCTACAATGAGCAGTTCTTC.

The chain employs TRBV9 and TRBJ1-2; D is possibly TRBD1 (5 bases). Per the germline V gene, CDR1 is SGDLS and CDR2 is YYNGEE. The CDR3 has 15 amino acids. V shed 0 bases and J shed 8 bases, with 17 bases lying between them. The CDR3 DNA is TGTGCCAGCAGCGTAGGTGGAGGGGCCCAGGAGGGCTACACCTTC. Translating gives CASSVGGGAQEGYTF.

The rearrangement uses TRBV7-2 and TRBJ1-5, with 9 bases aligning to TRBD1. The CDR3 consists of 15 residues. Germline-derived CDR1 and CDR2 are SGHTA and FQGNSA. The junction had 0 bases not matched to a gene; V was cut back by 0 bases and J by 3 bases. The CDR3 spells CASSLAQGANQPQHF. The CDR3 DNA follows: TGTGCCAGCAGCTTAGCACAGGGGGCCAATCAGCCCCAGCATTTT.

CDR3 loop: CSANDREEYTF. Written as DNA, the CDR3 is TGCAGTGCTAACGACAGGGAGGAGTACACCTTC. The chain links TRBV20-1 to TRBJ1-2, with TRBD1 matching 7 bases. The CDR3 runs to 11 residues. V gave up 4 bases and J gave up 11 bases; unmatched junction bases: 7. CDR1 and CDR2 from the germline V gene are DFQATT and SNEGSKA (reference sequence).

This clone appeared once. The rearrangement links TRBV19 to TRBJ2-3; 10 bases are shared with TRBD1. The junction had 4 bases not matched to a gene; V was cut back by 4 bases and J by 3 bases. There are 15 residues in the CDR3. The V gene's germline CDR1 is LNHDA and CDR2 SQIVND (reference sequence). The DNA of the CDR3 is TGTGCCAGTAGTACCTCGGGACAGGGGACAGATACGCAGTATTTT. It codes for CASSTSGQGTDTQYF.

The chain links TRBV3-1 (or the pseudogene TRBV3-2) to TRBJ1-1, with TRBD1 as a possible D gene (5 bases). CDR3 length equals 16 residues. The germline CDR1 and CDR2 sequences are LGHDT and YNNKEL (reference sequence). V lost 7 bases and J lost 1, with 19 bases in between. CDR3 residues: CASTPLSRTGNTEAFF. CDR3 nucleotide sequence: TGTGCCAGCACCCCCCTCTCCCGAACAGGGAACACTGAAGCTTTCTTT.

This sequence joins TRBV12-3 or TRBV12-4 and TRBJ1-2; D remains unclear. The CDR3 runs 12 residues. The germline V and J ends were trimmed by 4 bases and 0 bases, with 3 bases remaining between them. The CDR3, as DNA: TGTGCCAGCAGTTACACTAACTATGGCTACACCTTC. This translates into CASSYTNYGYTF.

The chain employs TRBV15 and TRBJ2-1; maybe TRBD2 (7 bases). Germline lookup yields CDR1 LNHNV and CDR2 YYDKDF (reference sequence). Trimming pared 5 bases from V and 10 bases from J, leaving 27 bases between. This CDR3 comprises 17 residues. CDR3 residues: CATSPSKGGEKDREQFF. The CDR3 DNA reads as TGTGCCACCAGCCCCAGTAAAGGGGGGGAAAAAGACCGAGAGCAGTTCTTC. Filled out from reference TRBV15 and TRBJ2-1, the complete variable domain reads DAMVIQNPRYQVTQFGKPVTLSCSQTLNHNVMYWYQQKSSQAPKLLFHYYDKDFNNEADTPDNFQSRRPNTSFCFLDIRSPGLGDTAMYLCATSPSKGGEKDREQFFGPGTRLTVL.

The chain combines TRBV4-2 with TRBJ1-2; maybe TRBD1 (5 bases). CDR3 length: 15 residues. The V gene lost 0 bases and the J gene lost 0 bases, with 8 bases spanning the gap. Germline lookup yields CDR1 LGHNA and CDR2 YNFKEQ. CDR3 sequence: CASSQELTANYGYTF. The CDR3 DNA follows: TGTGCCAGCAGCCAAGAACTGACAGCTAACTATGGCTACACCTTC.

This clone was found once. This chain uses TRBV7-8 with TRBJ2-2, with 7 bases matching TRBD1. The CDR3 totals 18 residues. Germline CDR1 SGHVS, CDR2 FQNEAQ. The V gene end was trimmed by 2 bases and the J gene end by 1 base; junction bases not matched to a gene: 10. DNA for the CDR3: TGTGCCAGCAGCTTAACCGGCTTCGGACAGGTGAACACCGGGGAGCTGTTTTTT. Translated: CASSLTGFGQVNTGELFF.

The CDR3 DNA reads as TGCGCCAGCGGAACTAGCGGCCAAGAGACCCAGTACTTC. This codes for CASGTSGQETQYF. V and J are TRBV10-1 and TRBJ2-5; 8 positions agree with TRBD2. Looked up from germline, CDR1 is WNHNN and CDR2 is SYGVQD (reference sequence). This CDR3 contains 13 residues. With V trimmed by 8 bases and J by 1 base, 3 bases remained unmatched.

The chain recombines TRBV30 with TRBJ1-1; TRBD1 is a possible D gene (6 bases). Looked up from germline, CDR1 is GTSNPN and CDR2 is SVGIG (reference sequence). This CDR3 is 10 amino acids long. V was shortened by 5 bases and J by 10 bases, with 11 bases between the two germline ends. The CDR3 bases are TGTGCCTGGTTCGGGGGGCGAGCTTTCTTT. It yields the protein CAWFGGRAFF.

This clone was detected only a few times. This rearrangement joins TRBV5-1 to TRBJ1-1, with TRBD1 matching 7 bases. This CDR3 has 16 amino acids. CDR1 is SGHRS, CDR2 YFSETQ, per germline. After removal of 5 bases from V and 2 bases from J, the junction contained 12 bases not matched to a gene. As DNA, the CDR3 is TGCGCCAGCAGGGGGAGACAGGGCTTCGGAAACACTGAAGCTTTCTTT. This codes for CASRGRQGFGNTEAFF. Filled out from reference TRBV5-1 and TRBJ1-1, the complete variable domain reads KAGVTQTPRYLIKTRGQQVTLSCSPISGHRSVSWYQQTPGQGLQFLFEYFSETQRNKGNFPGRFSGRQFSNSRSEMNVSTLELGDSALYLCASRGRQGFGNTEAFFGQGTRLTVV.

This clone was seen once. The CDR3 spells CASSTIRLAGEFVTQYF. CDR3 DNA sequence: TGTGCCAGCAGTACCATAAGACTAGCGGGGGAGTTTGTGACCCAGTACTTC. This chain connects TRBV28 to TRBJ2-5, with 12 bases identical to TRBD2. The germline gives CDR1 MDHEN, CDR2 SYDVKM. This CDR3 comprises 17 residues. V lost 5 bases and J lost 7; bases outside the gene matches: 14.

This chain connects TRBV7-3 to TRBJ2-3; D is perhaps TRBD1 (5 bases). With 2 bases removed from V and 2 bases from J, the gap between germline ends came to 11 bases. The CDR3 runs to 15 residues. Germline V gene lookup returns CDR1 SGHTA and CDR2 FQGTGA. The CDR3 nucleotides are TGTGCCAGCAGCTTACAAGGGGTACTCACAGATACGCAGTATTTT. It yields the protein CASSLQGVLTDTQYF.

This sequence joins TRBV11-1 and TRBJ1-2; D call uncertain. This CDR3 region has 13 residues. CDR1 is SGHAT, CDR2 FQDESV, per germline (reference sequence). The germline V and J ends were trimmed by 5 bases and 4 bases, with 11 bases remaining between them. CDR3 residues: CASSRGGTYGYTF. CDR3 bases: TGTGCCAGCAGCCGCGGTGGAACCTATGGCTACACCTTC.

The V gene is TRBV7-9, the J gene TRBJ2-7, with 9 bases fitting TRBD1. V shed 5 bases and J 4 bases; nucleotides not matched to a gene: 12. This CDR3 is 16 amino acids long. Germline CDR1 is SEHNR and CDR2 is FQNEAQ (reference sequence). CDR3 nucleotide sequence: TGTGCCAGCAGCGAGCCCCCGACAGGGGGGAAGTACGAGCAGTACTTC. Translation: CASSEPPTGGKYEQYF.

The chain employs TRBV6-5 and TRBJ2-1, with a tentative D call TRBD2 (6 bases). CDR3 length: 13 residues. V lost 9 bases, J lost 10 bases, and 19 bases lay in between. The V gene's germline CDR1 is MNHEY and CDR2 SVGAGI. The CDR3 DNA is TGTGCCAGATCATTGCAGGAGGGCAGCGAGCAGTTCTTC. Residues: CARSLQEGSEQFF.

The chain carries TRBV6-5 and TRBJ2-3; D is possibly TRBD2 (5 bases). This CDR3 spans 15 amino acids. V was cut by 6 bases and J by 2 bases, with 15 bases left in between. Germline V gene data show CDR1 as MNHEY and CDR2 as SVGAGI. The CDR3 here is CASSFETTDTDTQYF. The CDR3, as DNA: TGTGCCAGCAGCTTCGAGACTACCGACACAGATACGCAGTATTTT.